This TCR beta chain emerged from a study of shared clonotypes between healthy human individuals. The protocol was immunoSEQ multiplex PCR, while the TCRdb copy is restricted to in-frame clones and leaves out a portion. The sample contains roughly 500,000 clones, about four fifths of which appear only once. The junction had 4 bases not matched to a gene; V was cut back by 0 bases and J by 0 bases. Germline V gene sequence: CDR1 SEHNR, CDR2 FQNEAQ (reference sequence). There are 17 residues in the CDR3. The sequenced sample consisted of PBMCs. This TCR came from a woman aged 40 to 50 in good health. Some clones in this sample may be carry-over from other donors' samples. This chain links TRBV7-9 with TRBJ1-3; TRBD1 matches at 8 bases. The CDR3 protein is CASSLALGTGSGNTIYF. Written as DNA, the CDR3 is TGTGCCAGCAGCTTAGCCCTAGGGACAGGCTCTGGAAACACCATATATTTT.